This T cell receptor (beta chain) was identified in a study of OX40 agonist ivuxolimab in advanced cancers. The length of the CDR3 is 14 residues. V shed 3 bases and J shed 0 bases, with 8 bases lying between them. The germline gives CDR1 ENHRY, CDR2 SYGVKD. Libraries were prepared by immunoSEQ multiplex PCR; TCRdb keeps only in-frame clonotypes and omits some of them. The data show about 68,000 clones, with more than 75% seen just once and about 0.66% held by the top ten. This rearrangement joins TRBV10-3 to TRBJ1-1; weak D call: TRBD1 (6 bases). This TCR came from an adult with an advanced solid tumor such as melanoma, head and neck, liver or kidney cancer. Sequences were derived from CD4+ or CD8+ T cells sorted from blood, sampled in a trial of the OX40 agonist ivuxolimab. CDR3 sequence reads: CAISEGQMNTEAFF. CDR3 in DNA: TGTGCCATCAGTGAAGGACAGATGAACACTGAAGCTTTCTTT.